Listed below are T cell receptor beta chains from one sample, sequenced in a study of early T cells in non-severe SARS-CoV-2 infection. MiXCR was run by TCRdb on the 5' RACE reads, yielding one entry per CDR3 protein. The sample shows 32,000 or so distinct CDR3 sequences, approximately 9.2% of them seen only once. Sequenced input: whole blood. The source of these receptors is an adult who was a healthcare worker with PCR-confirmed SARS-CoV-2 infection or an uninfected control (not recorded which). Each CDR3 is given with its conserved first and last residue. A D gene is named only where the DNA matches it firmly. Size tells how often a clone was seen (once, few, many) or the class of an expanded clone, and some rows leave it out.

D	size	J	V	CDR3	DNA
TRBD1	NA	TRBJ1-1	TRBV7-2	CASSLAVGQANTEAFF	TGTGCCAGCAGCTTAGCCGTGGGACAGGCGAACACTGAAGCTTTCTTT
NA	many	TRBJ2-7	TRBV2	CASSELPVDEQYF	TGTGCCAGCAGTGAACTCCCGGTCGACGAGCAGTACTTC
NA	few	TRBJ2-1	TRBV2	CASLDGRSGNEQFF	TGTGCCAGCCTTGACGGGAGATCGGGCAATGAGCAGTTCTTC
TRBD1	many	TRBJ2-3	TRBV9	CASETGWKSSTDTQYF	TGTGCCAGCGAGACAGGGTGGAAATCTAGCACAGATACGCAGTATTTT
TRBD1	NA	TRBJ1-3	TRBV2	CASRRDSGSGNTIYF	TGTGCCAGCAGGAGGGACAGCGGCTCTGGAAACACCATATATTTT
NA	few	TRBJ2-7	TRBV10-3	CAISEGPGDEQYF	TGTGCCATCAGTGAGGGCCCCGGCGACGAGCAGTACTTC
TRBD2	few	TRBJ2-2	TRBV6-5	CASSPPGGQRATGELFF	TGTGCCAGCAGTCCCCCGGGAGGCCAACGTGCCACCGGGGAGCTGTTTTTT
NA	many	TRBJ2-1	TRBV6-1	CASSEGGDYNEQFF	TGTGCCAGCAGTGAAGGAGGGGACTACAATGAGCAGTTCTTC
TRBD1	many	TRBJ2-3	TRBV7-8	CASSLPKQGSTDTQYF	TGTGCCAGCAGCTTACCTAAACAGGGGAGCACAGATACGCAGTATTTT
NA	few	TRBJ1-6	TRBV4-3	CASSQDRGNSPLHF	TGCGCCAGCAGCCAAGATCGGGGGAATTCACCCCTCCACTTT
NA	many	TRBJ2-7	TRBV7-6	CASSSDIGTGTYEQYF	TGTGCCAGCAGCTCCGACATCGGGACTGGAACCTACGAGCAGTACTTC
NA	many	TRBJ2-5	TRBV24-1	CATPRLRGSQETQYF	TGTGCCACCCCCAGGCTCAGGGGCTCCCAAGAGACCCAGTACTTC
TRBD1	NA	TRBJ2-1	TRBV7-2	CASSWGQGNEQFF	TGTGCCAGCAGCTGGGGACAGGGTAATGAGCAGTTCTTC
NA	few	TRBJ1-2	TRBV7-9	CASSLYGYGYTF	TGTGCCAGCAGCTTATATGGCTATGGCTACACCTTC
TRBD1	many	TRBJ2-1	TRBV11-2	CASSAGQGDEQFF	TGTGCCAGCAGCGCTGGACAGGGCGATGAGCAGTTCTTC
NA	many	TRBJ2-3	TRBV2	CASSQGGTDTQYF	TGTGCCAGCAGTCAGGGAGGTACAGATACGCAGTATTTT
NA	NA	TRBJ2-1	TRBV7-7	CASSLALADSYNEQFF	TGTGCTAGCAGCTTAGCCTTAGCGGACTCCTACAATGAGCAGTTCTTC
NA	many	TRBJ2-2	TRBV10-3	CAIEGSDGAGELFF	TGTGCCATCGAAGGGTCGGATGGGGCCGGGGAGCTGTTTTTT
NA	many	TRBJ2-1	TRBV20-1	CSAMEGAPNEQFF	TGCAGTGCTATGGAGGGGGCCCCTAATGAGCAGTTCTTC
NA	NA	TRBJ1-5	TRBV20-1	CSARTDSNQPQHF	TGCAGTGCAAGGACGGATAGCAATCAGCCCCAGCATTTT
TRBD1	many	TRBJ1-5	TRBV19	CASSLPTGASNQPQHF	TGTGCCAGTAGTCTACCTACAGGGGCAAGCAATCAGCCCCAGCATTTT
NA	many	TRBJ2-7	TRBV29-1	CSITRQGGGGQYF	TGCAGCATCACCCGACAGGGAGGAGGAGGGCAGTACTTC
NA	many	TRBJ1-1	TRBV27	CASSLNFRDMNTEAFF	TGTGCCAGCAGTTTAAATTTCCGGGACATGAACACTGAAGCTTTCTTT
TRBD2	many	TRBJ2-5	TRBV23-1	CASSQMGAGGGETQYF	TGCGCCAGCAGTCAAATGGGAGCGGGGGGAGGAGAGACCCAGTACTTC
NA	many	TRBJ1-2	TRBV29-1	CSVVGGNYGYTF	TGCAGCGTTGTAGGGGGGAACTATGGCTACACCTTC
TRBD2	few	TRBJ2-3	TRBV27	CASSLFCGGAVCTDTQYF	TGTGCCAGCAGTTTATTTTGCGGGGGGGCCGTTTGCACAGATACGCAGTATTTT
NA	many	TRBJ2-7	TRBV7-2	CASSLDFRDQYEQYF	TGTGCCAGCAGCCTAGATTTCCGGGATCAATACGAGCAGTACTTC
TRBD1	medium-sized	TRBJ1-5	TRBV7-6	CASSLEQGATNQPQHF	TGTGCCAGCAGCTTAGAACAGGGGGCAACGAATCAGCCCCAGCATTTT
NA	NA	TRBJ1-5	TRBV6-2/TRBV6-3	CASSPWGRANQPQHF	TGTGCCAGCAGTCCCTGGGGCAGGGCCAATCAGCCCCAGCATTTT
NA	NA	TRBJ2-3	TRBV6-6	CASSYEGTYTDTQYF	TGTGCCAGCAGTTACGAGGGGACATACACAGATACGCAGTATTTT
NA	many	TRBJ1-6	TRBV7-2	CASSLGRRASNSPLHF	TGTGCCAGCAGCTTAGGCAGGAGGGCCTCTAATTCACCCCTCCACTTT
TRBD2	NA	TRBJ2-7	TRBV20-1	CSAVLGGSYEQYF	TGCAGTGCTGTCCTCGGGGGGTCCTACGAGCAGTACTTC
NA	few	TRBJ2-7	TRBV20-1	CSASKGGSYEQYF	TGCAGTGCTAGTAAAGGGGGCTCCTACGAGCAGTACTTC
TRBD1	many	TRBJ2-2	TRBV7-9	CAVEHRGRGTGELFF	TGTGCCGTCGAACACAGGGGCAGAGGGACCGGGGAGCTGTTTTTT
NA	many	TRBJ1-6	TRBV20-1	CSAPRADRGSYNSPLHF	TGCAGTGCCCCCCGGGCGGATCGCGGATCCTACAATTCACCCCTCCACTTT
NA	many	TRBJ1-1	TRBV25-1	CASSTSWTRSTEAFF	TGTGCCAGCAGTACCTCCTGGACCCGGTCCACTGAAGCTTTCTTT
NA	many	TRBJ2-7	TRBV3-1	CASSPQVSAYEQYF	TGTGCCAGCAGCCCGCAGGTCAGCGCCTACGAGCAGTACTTC
NA	many	TRBJ1-5	TRBV7-2	CASSPFVAGNQPQHF	TGTGCCAGCAGCCCGTTCGTGGCAGGCAATCAGCCCCAGCATTTT
NA	many	TRBJ2-7	TRBV4-3	CASSQDLEEAYEQYF	TGCGCCAGCAGCCAAGATCTGGAGGAAGCCTACGAGCAGTACTTC
NA	few	TRBJ1-1	TRBV5-1	CASSKGGNTEAFF	TGCGCCAGCAGCAAAGGGGGGAACACTGAAGCTTTCTTT
NA	NA	TRBJ1-2	TRBV7-2	CASSSLSRYTF	TGTGCCAGCAGCTCATTGTCCCGCTACACCTTC
TRBD1	many	TRBJ1-1	TRBV10-3	CAISEAAQGASNTEAFF	TGTGCCATCAGTGAGGCTGCGCAGGGGGCTTCGAACACTGAAGCTTTCTTT
TRBD2	NA	TRBJ2-3	TRBV4-3	CASRTRARGGADTQYF	TGCGCCAGCAGGACTAGAGCACGGGGGGGGGCGGATACGCAGTATTTT
TRBD2	many	TRBJ2-3	TRBV19	CASSIDLAVGDTQYF	TGTGCCAGTAGTATAGACCTAGCGGTGGGGGATACGCAGTATTTT
TRBD2	NA	TRBJ2-1	TRBV6-6	CASSSSGGLGVEQFF	TGTGCCAGCAGCTCCTCGGGAGGCCTCGGGGTTGAGCAGTTCTTC
NA	NA	TRBJ2-7	TRBV6-1	CASSERTVPQYEQYF	TGTGCCAGCAGTGAAAGGACCGTCCCCCAGTACGAGCAGTACTTC
NA	many	TRBJ1-1	TRBV7-8	CASSQNDRTEAFF	TGTGCCAGCAGCCAAAACGACCGCACTGAAGCTTTCTTT
NA	many	TRBJ1-1	TRBV12-3/TRBV12-4	CASSLGGTTEAFF	TGTGCCAGCAGTTTGGGGGGGACCACTGAAGCTTTCTTT
TRBD2	many	TRBJ2-5	TRBV6-6	CASRLDGGFQETQYF	TGTGCCAGCAGACTCGACGGGGGGTTCCAAGAGACCCAGTACTTC
NA	once	TRBJ1-1	TRBV11-2	CASSHGSGNVNTEAFF	TGTGCCAGCAGCCACGGGTCGGGAAACGTGAACACTGAAGCTTTCTTT
NA	many	TRBJ2-3	TRBV10-3	CAISENGEGTDTQYF	TGTGCCATCAGTGAGAACGGGGAAGGGACAGATACGCAGTATTTT